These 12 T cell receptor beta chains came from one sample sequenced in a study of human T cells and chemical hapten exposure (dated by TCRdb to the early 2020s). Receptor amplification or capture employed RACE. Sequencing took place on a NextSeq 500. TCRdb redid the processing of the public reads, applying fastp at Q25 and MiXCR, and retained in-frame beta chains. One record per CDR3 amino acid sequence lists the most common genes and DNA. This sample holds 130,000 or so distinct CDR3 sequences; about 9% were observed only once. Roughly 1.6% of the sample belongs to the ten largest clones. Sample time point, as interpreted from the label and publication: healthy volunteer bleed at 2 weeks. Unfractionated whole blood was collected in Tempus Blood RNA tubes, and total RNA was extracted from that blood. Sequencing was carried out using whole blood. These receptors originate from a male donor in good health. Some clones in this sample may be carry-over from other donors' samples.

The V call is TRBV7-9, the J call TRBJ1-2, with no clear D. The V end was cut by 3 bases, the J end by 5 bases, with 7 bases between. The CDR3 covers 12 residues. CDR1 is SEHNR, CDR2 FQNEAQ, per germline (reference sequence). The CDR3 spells CASSLDGYGYTF. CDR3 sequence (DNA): TGTGCCAGCAGCTTGGACGGTTATGGCTACACCTTC.

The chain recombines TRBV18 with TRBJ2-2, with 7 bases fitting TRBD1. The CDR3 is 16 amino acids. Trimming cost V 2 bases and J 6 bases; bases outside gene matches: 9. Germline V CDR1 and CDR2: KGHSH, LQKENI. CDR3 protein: CASSPGSTGAAGELFF. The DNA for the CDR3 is TGTGCCAGCTCACCAGGAAGCACAGGGGCAGCCGGGGAGCTGTTTTTT.

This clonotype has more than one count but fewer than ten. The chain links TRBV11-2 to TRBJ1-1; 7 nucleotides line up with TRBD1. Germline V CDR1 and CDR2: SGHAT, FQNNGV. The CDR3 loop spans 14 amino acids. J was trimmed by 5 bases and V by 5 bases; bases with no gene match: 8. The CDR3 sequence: CASSLLGQRTEAFF. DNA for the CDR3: TGTGCCAGCAGCCTCCTGGGACAGAGGACTGAAGCTTTCTTT.

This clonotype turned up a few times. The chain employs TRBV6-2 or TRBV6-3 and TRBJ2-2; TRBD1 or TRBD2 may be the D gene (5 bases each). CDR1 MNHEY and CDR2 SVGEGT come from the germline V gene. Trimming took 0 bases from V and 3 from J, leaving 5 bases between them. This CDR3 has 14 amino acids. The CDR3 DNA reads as TGTGCCAGCAGTTACTCGGGGGACACCGGGGAGCTGTTTTTT. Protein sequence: CASSYSGDTGELFF.

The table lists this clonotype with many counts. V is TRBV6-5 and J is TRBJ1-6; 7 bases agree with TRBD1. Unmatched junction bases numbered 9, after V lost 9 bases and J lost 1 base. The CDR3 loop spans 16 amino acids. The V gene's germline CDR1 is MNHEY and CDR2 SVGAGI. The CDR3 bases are TGTGCCAGTAGAAATGACAGGGCGTCCTATAATTCACCCCTCCACTTT. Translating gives CASRNDRASYNSPLHF.

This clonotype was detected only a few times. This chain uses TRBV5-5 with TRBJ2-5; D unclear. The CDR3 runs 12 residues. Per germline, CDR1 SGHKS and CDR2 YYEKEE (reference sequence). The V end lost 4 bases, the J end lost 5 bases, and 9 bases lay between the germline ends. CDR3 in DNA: TGTGCCAGCAGCAGCATAGAGGAGACCCAGTACTTC. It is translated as CASSSIEETQYF. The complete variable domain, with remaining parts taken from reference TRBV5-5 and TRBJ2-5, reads DAGVTQSPTHLIKTRGQQVTLRCSPISGHKSVSWYQQVLGQGPQFIFQYYEKEERGRGNFPDRFSARQFPNYSSELNVNALLLGDSALYLCASSSIEETQYFGPGTRLLVL.

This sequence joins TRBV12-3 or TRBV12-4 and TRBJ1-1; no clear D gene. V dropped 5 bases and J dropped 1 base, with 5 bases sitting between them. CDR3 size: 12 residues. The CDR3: CASSTANTEAFF. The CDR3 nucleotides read TGTGCCAGCAGTACAGCGAACACTGAAGCTTTCTTT.

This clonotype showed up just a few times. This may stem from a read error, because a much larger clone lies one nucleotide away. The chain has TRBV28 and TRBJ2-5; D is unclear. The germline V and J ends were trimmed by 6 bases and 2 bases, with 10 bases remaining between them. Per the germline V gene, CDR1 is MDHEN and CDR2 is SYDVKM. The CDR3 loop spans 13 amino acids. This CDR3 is CASSEQPQETQYF. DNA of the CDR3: TGTGCCAGCAGCGAACAACCTCAAGAGACCCAGTACTTC.

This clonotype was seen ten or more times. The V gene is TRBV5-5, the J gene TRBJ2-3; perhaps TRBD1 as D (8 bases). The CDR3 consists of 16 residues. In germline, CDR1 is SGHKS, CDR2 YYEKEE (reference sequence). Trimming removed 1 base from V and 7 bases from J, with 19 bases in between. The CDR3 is CASSLTDRGGGYTQYF. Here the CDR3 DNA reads TGTGCCAGCAGCTTGACTGACAGGGGAGGGGGTTATACGCAGTATTTT.

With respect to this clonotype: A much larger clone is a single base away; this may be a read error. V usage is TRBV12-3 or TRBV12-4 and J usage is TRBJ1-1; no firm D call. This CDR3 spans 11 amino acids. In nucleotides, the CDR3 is TGTGCCGGCAGTTCGGGCCATGAAGCTTTCTTT. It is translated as CAGSSGHEAFF.

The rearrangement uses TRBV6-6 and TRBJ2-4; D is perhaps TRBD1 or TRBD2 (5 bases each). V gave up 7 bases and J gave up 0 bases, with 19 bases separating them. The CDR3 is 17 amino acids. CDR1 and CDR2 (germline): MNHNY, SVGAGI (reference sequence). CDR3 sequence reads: CASNPSGTSLAKNIQYF. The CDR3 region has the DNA TGTGCCAGCAATCCCTCCGGGACCTCTTTAGCCAAAAACATTCAGTACTTC.

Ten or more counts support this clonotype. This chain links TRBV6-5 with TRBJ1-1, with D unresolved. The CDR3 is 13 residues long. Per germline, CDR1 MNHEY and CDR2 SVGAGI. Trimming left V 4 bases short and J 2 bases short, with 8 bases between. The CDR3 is CASSFIRNTEAFF. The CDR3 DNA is TGTGCCAGCAGTTTCATTAGAAACACTGAAGCTTTCTTT.